This T cell receptor beta chain was profiled in a study of T cell repertoires in ileal Crohn's disease (dated by TCRdb to the late 2010s). Notes on the research overall: At the time of surgery, roughly a third of patients were active smokers, and the median duration of disease was 6.5 to 8 years. All patients had surgery for a complication: stricturing disease in approximately 60% and penetrating disease in around 40%. About half of the patients received postoperative therapy: about eleven received thiopurines and roughly 19 received anti-TNF agents. Neoterminal ileum biopsies obtained at postoperative colonoscopy were designated as M6 samples. A prospective multicentre cohort supplied the roughly 57 Crohn's disease patients whose TCR repertoires were analysed. The study was conducted in parallel with a multicentre cohort that was designed to identify predictors of early endoscopic recurrence following ileocolonic resection. Endoscopic postoperative recurrence was defined as a Rutgeerts score above i0. A total of 171 mucosal samples from about 57 patients were sequenced, collected from several sites on the surgical specimen and at postoperative endoscopy. What the study reported, not specific to this receptor: Postoperative endoscopy was performed at varying times within the first year after surgery, with a median delay of approximately seven months. Mucosal CD4 and CD8 T cells were sorted and sequenced only in a subgroup of patients, whose size was not stated. A significantly higher proportion of clonal expansions was observed in active smokers at surgery than in non-smokers (25.9% vs 17.9%, p=0.02). Compared with CD4 T cells, sorted CD8 T cells contained more high-frequency clones, which suggests that the mucosal expansions were mostly CD8. Endoscopic recurrence was found to be associated with higher high-frequency clone percentages at surgery, and recurrence was observed in all patients with clonality above 26.8% (18/57).

Around 0.45 micrograms of biopsy DNA per sample were submitted for commercial TCRB immunosequencing. Adaptive Biotechnology amplified CDR3 regions from genomic DNA with a two-step multiplex PCR that controlled for amplification bias. Primers for every V and J gene segment were used in the first PCR, and barcodes and Illumina adapters were added in the second PCR. CDR3 libraries were sequenced using an Illumina instrument. On the study's bioinformatics: The analysis drew on both the pipelines supplied by the vendor and custom analysis of the raw data in R/Bioconductor running R version 3.3.0. Clonality, which ranges from 0 to 1, was calculated as the inverse of the normalised Shannon entropy across all productive clones. High-frequency clones were defined as the repertoire share of the top 100 clones, retaining only clones passing a 95% confidence test. Overlap between samples was measured with the Morisita-Horn index, while repertoire diversity was measured with the Simpson index. TCRdb stores this immuneACCESS table with in-frame sequences only. Part of the clones is absent; in the studies checked, under half of the shortfall reflects unresolved V genes, and no reason is known for the rest. V and J calls and clone size are those listed in that table; D and trimming were worked out from the DNA. The sample includes about 62,000 clones, with roughly 91% observed a single time. About 2.1% of the sample rests with the top ten.

The CDR3, from cysteine to phenylalanine, totals 14 residues. Of all the DNA, just the CDR3 is kept, 42 bases in frame from base 1. Via the germline V gene, CDR1 is SNHLY and CDR2 FYNNEI. Unmatched junction bases come to 5, with V trimmed by 4 bases and J by 5 bases. Details on this clone: Which antigen it targets is not known. Per-nucleotide qualities are absent, and no much larger clonotype sits a single base away.

The sample's time point label, decoded: neoterminal ileum biopsy at postoperative endoscopy, about 6 months after surgery. Adults with ileal or ileocolonic Crohn's disease and an indication for ileocolonic resection were eligible for inclusion. Before DNA extraction, whole ileal mucosal biopsies were kept frozen at -80 degrees C. Genomic DNA was extracted from frozen whole biopsies using a TRizol-based method and was quantified with a NanoDrop 2000 spectrophotometer. Sequencing used ileal tissue. The TCR originated in an adult with Crohn's disease. The chain employs TRBV2 and TRBJ2-5; 9 of the junction bases match TRBD2. Here is the DNA: TGTGCCAGCAGTGTGACCGCGGGGGGGGAGACCCAGTACTTC. This yields the protein CASSVTAGGETQYF.